This T cell receptor (beta chain) was sequenced for a study of identical twins. MiXCR, run by TCRdb on the 5' RACE reads, gives a single entry per CDR3 protein. The sample holds around 570,000 distinct CDR3 sequences, around 9.6% seen once. V gave up 3 bases and J gave up 8 bases, with 17 bases separating them. In germline, CDR1 is WSHSY, CDR2 SAAADI. This CDR3 comprises 15 residues. Every one of the donors was a healthy Caucasian. The same specimen was also included in a second study, on yellow fever vaccine responses in identical twins.

The chain has TRBV10-2 and TRBJ2-1, with D possibly TRBD2 on 6 matching bases. The sample comprised PBMCs. This TCR came from a woman younger than 35 in good health. The CDR3 spells CASSDPGSVIHEQFF. CDR3 DNA: TGCGCCAGCAGTGACCCCGGGAGCGTAATCCATGAGCAGTTCTTC.